This passage covers 17 T cell receptor beta chains from one sample sequenced in a study of shared clonotypes between healthy human individuals. The method was immunoSEQ multiplex PCR; TCRdb's version includes in-frame clones alone and lacks a portion of them. The data hold millions of clones, with about 92% observed a single time. What was sequenced was naive CD4+ T cells sorted from blood. The subset denotes: CD45RA+ positively selected. These receptors were collected from a man between 18 and 29 years old in good health.

This clone was seen only a few times. The same CDR3 can be traced to other DNA sequences in this sample. The rearrangement joins TRBV7-9 to TRBJ2-3; the D is unclear. V dropped 2 bases and J dropped 0 bases, with 0 bases sitting between them. This CDR3 spans 12 amino acids. The V gene's germline CDR1 is SEHNR and CDR2 FQNEAQ (reference sequence). In nucleotides, the CDR3 is TGTGCCAGCAGCTTAAGCACAGATACGCAGTATTTT. Its translation: CASSLSTDTQYF.

In this sample, this clone turned up once. This rearrangement joins TRBV6-6 to TRBJ1-5, with no clear D. V was pared by 6 bases and J by 9 bases, with 15 bases between. The CDR3 spans 13 residues. CDR1 and CDR2 from the germline V gene are MNHNY and SVGAGI (reference sequence). The CDR3, as DNA: TGTGCCAGCAGCGCGGTGGAAACCCGGCCCCAGCATTTT. Translated, it gives CASSAVETRPQHF.

The rearrangement uses TRBV19 and TRBJ1-1, with D uncertain. Trimming stripped 4 bases from V and 0 bases from J, with 9 bases between. The CDR3 is made up of 14 amino acids. Germline assignment: CDR1 LNHDA and CDR2 SQIVND (reference sequence). CDR3 sequence reads: CASSTPVMNTEAFF. As DNA, the CDR3 is TGTGCCAGTAGTACCCCCGTCATGAACACTGAAGCTTTCTTT.

The chain has TRBV5-1 and TRBJ2-7, with unresolved D. The V gene's germline CDR1 is SGHRS and CDR2 YFSETQ. The CDR3 has 13 residues. V was shortened by 0 bases and J by 5 bases, with 9 bases between the two germline ends. CDR3 nucleotides: TGCGCCAGCAGCTTGGGGTTAGCCAACGAGCAGTACTTC. Translating gives CASSLGLANEQYF.

The chain uses TRBV11-2 and TRBJ1-2; D is unclear. The germline gives CDR1 SGHAT, CDR2 FQNNGV. This CDR3 contains 14 residues. Between the trimmed V and J ends, which lost 5 bases and 2 bases, there was a span of 12 bases. CDR3 DNA sequence: TGTGCCAGCAGCGCAATGGGGTCCAACTATGGCTACACCTTC. It translates to CASSAMGSNYGYTF.

The CDR3, as DNA: TGTGCCAGCTCGCAGAGGACAGTTGCAACTAATGAAAAACTGTTTTTT. Translation: CASSQRTVATNEKLFF. This chain links TRBV18 with TRBJ1-4; a possible D gene is TRBD1 (6 bases). Looked up from germline, CDR1 is KGHSH and CDR2 is LQKENI. The V and J ends lost 6 bases and 0 bases respectively, with 14 bases between them. This CDR3 region has 16 residues.

The V and J genes are TRBV5-6 and TRBJ2-7; D is possibly TRBD2 (7 bases). The CDR3 has 17 amino acids. With 0 bases removed from V and 2 bases from J, the gap between germline ends came to 18 bases. Germline CDR1 SGHDT, CDR2 YYEEEE. Here the CDR3 DNA reads TGTGCCAGCAGCTTGGCCTGGTTGCAGGGGAGGGCCTACGAGCAGTACTTC. The encoded protein is CASSLAWLQGRAYEQYF.

This chain connects TRBV6-4 to TRBJ1-1; 7 bases are a match to TRBD1. Germline assignment: CDR1 MRHNA and CDR2 SNTAGT. V trimming: 9 bases; J trimming: 12 bases; junction bases outside the gene matches: 22. The CDR3 has 15 amino acids. CDR3 DNA sequence: TGTGCCAGGGAACTAGGGACAGCAAACCATCCCAAATCTTTCTTT. Protein sequence: CARELGTANHPKSFF.

Details on this clone: This sample also contains other DNA sequences that code for the same CDR3. The chain carries TRBV7-2 and TRBJ1-1; tentative D call: TRBD1 (5 bases). The CDR3 runs 14 residues. Germline CDR1 and CDR2: SGHTA and FQGNSA. Trimming took off 1 base at V and 4 bases at J, with 10 bases between the two ends. CDR3 amino acids: CASSLGGAGTEAFF. The CDR3, as DNA: TGTGCCAGCAGCTTAGGCGGGGCTGGCACTGAAGCTTTCTTT.

As regards this clone: Other nucleotide sequences from this sample produce the same CDR3. The rearrangement links TRBV2 to TRBJ2-2; D unclear. CDR1 is SNHLY, CDR2 FYNNEI, per germline. The CDR3 runs to 11 residues. Deletions cut 3 bases from V and 6 bases from J, with 2 bases between. CDR3 nucleotides: TGTGCCAGCAGTGACCCCGGGGAGCTGTTTTTT. The encoded protein is CASSDPGELFF.

This chain connects TRBV6-1 to TRBJ1-5; TRBD1 matches 7 bases. The CDR3 has 15 amino acids. CDR1 is MNHNS and CDR2 is SASEGT in the germline V gene. V trimming: 5 bases; J trimming: 6 bases; junction bases outside the gene matches: 10. DNA for the CDR3: TGTGCCAGCAGTCGACAGGGAGGGCAAGGTCAGCCCCAGCATTTT. Translating gives CASSRQGGQGQPQHF.

This clone was seen just once. CDR3 protein: CASSLGPSSGELFF. The CDR3 DNA follows: TGCGCCAGCAGCTTGGGTCCTTCTTCCGGGGAGCTGTTTTTT. The chain links TRBV5-1 to TRBJ2-2, with unresolved D. The CDR3 has 14 amino acids. Deletions cut 0 bases from V and 6 bases from J, with 9 bases between. Germline CDR1 is SGHRS and CDR2 is YFSETQ.

The V and J genes are TRBV5-1 and TRBJ2-6; tentative D call: TRBD1 (6 bases). Trimming removed 7 bases from V and 2 bases from J, with 10 bases in between. Germline loops: CDR1 SGHRS, CDR2 YFSETQ. This CDR3 has 14 residues. The DNA of the CDR3 is TGCGCCAGCTCAAACAGGGCTGGGGCCAACGTCCTGACTTTC. The encoded protein is CASSNRAGANVLTF.

Turning to this clone: The sample contains more than one DNA sequence encoding this CDR3. V gene TRBV10-1 combines with J gene TRBJ1-1; 8 nucleotides agree with TRBD1. The junction had 3 bases not matched to a gene; V was cut back by 5 bases and J by 1 base. In germline, CDR1 is WNHNN, CDR2 SYGVQD (reference sequence). This CDR3 comprises 14 residues. This CDR3 reads CASSPGTGNTEAFF. Written as DNA, the CDR3 is TGCGCCAGCAGTCCTGGGACAGGGAACACTGAAGCTTTCTTT.

The chain carries TRBV15 and TRBJ2-2, with D tentatively TRBD1 (5 bases). CDR1 and CDR2 from the germline V gene are LNHNV and YYDKDF (reference sequence). V was cut by 3 bases and J by 0 bases, with 17 bases left in between. CDR3 length equals 18 residues. CDR3 region: CATSRDTIRHTNTGELFF. The CDR3 coding sequence is TGTGCCACCAGCAGGGACACTATCCGACACACGAACACCGGGGAGCTGTTTTTT. The full variable domain, in which reference TRBV15 and TRBJ2-2 provide the parts outside the CDR3, is DAMVIQNPRYQVTQFGKPVTLSCSQTLNHNVMYWYQQKSSQAPKLLFHYYDKDFNNEADTPDNFQSRRPNTSFCFLDIRSPGLGDTAMYLCATSRDTIRHTNTGELFFGEGSRLTVL.

The chain couples TRBV9 to TRBJ2-5; TRBD2 is a possible D gene (6 bases). This CDR3 has 14 residues. Trimming shortened V by 2 bases and J by 9 bases, and 17 bases separated the two germline ends. Per germline, CDR1 SGDLS and CDR2 YYNGEE. CDR3 region: CASSVDGGPGAQYF. DNA for the CDR3: TGTGCCAGCAGCGTTGATGGCGGACCGGGGGCCCAGTACTTC.

V is TRBV27 and J is TRBJ2-3; the D is unclear. Trimming pared 3 bases from V and 7 bases from J, leaving 14 bases between. Germline values: CDR1 MNHEY, CDR2 SMNVEV (reference sequence). This CDR3 is 14 amino acids long. The DNA for the CDR3 is TGTGCCAGCAGTTTGGTCTCCGAAGGATATACGCAGTATTTT. Its protein is CASSLVSEGYTQYF.